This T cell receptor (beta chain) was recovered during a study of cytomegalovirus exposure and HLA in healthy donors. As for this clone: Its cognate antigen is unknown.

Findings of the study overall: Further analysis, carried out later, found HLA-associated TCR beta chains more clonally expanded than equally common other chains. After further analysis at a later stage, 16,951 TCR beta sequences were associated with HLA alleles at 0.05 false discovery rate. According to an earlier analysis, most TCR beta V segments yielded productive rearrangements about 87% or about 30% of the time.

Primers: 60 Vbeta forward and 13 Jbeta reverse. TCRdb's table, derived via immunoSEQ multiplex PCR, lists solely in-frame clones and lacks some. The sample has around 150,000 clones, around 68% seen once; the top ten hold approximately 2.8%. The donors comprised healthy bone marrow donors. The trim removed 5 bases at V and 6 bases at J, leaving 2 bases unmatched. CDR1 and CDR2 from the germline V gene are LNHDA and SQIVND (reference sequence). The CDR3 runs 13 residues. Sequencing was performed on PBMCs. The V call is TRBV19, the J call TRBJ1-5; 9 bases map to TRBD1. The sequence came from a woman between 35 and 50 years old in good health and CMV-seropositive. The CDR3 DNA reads TGTGCCAGTAGTCCGGACAGGGGTCAGCCCCAGCATTTT. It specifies CASSPDRGQPQHF.